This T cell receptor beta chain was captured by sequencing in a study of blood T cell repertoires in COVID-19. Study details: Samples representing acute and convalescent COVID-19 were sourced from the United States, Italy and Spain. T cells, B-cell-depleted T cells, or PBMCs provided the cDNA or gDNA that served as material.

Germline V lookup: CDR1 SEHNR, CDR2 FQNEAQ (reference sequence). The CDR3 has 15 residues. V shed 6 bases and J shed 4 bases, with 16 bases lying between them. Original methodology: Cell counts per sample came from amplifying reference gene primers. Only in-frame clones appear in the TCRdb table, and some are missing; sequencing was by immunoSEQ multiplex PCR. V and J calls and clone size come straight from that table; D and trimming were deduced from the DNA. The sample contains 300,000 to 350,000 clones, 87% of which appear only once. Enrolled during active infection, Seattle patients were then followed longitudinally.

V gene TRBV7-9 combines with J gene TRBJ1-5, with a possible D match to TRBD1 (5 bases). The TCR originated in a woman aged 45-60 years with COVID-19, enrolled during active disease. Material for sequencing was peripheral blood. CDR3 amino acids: CASSLGIRENQPQHF. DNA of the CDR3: TGTGCCAGCAGTCTCGGTATCAGGGAAAATCAGCCCCAGCATTTT. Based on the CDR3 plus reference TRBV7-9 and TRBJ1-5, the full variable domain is DTGVSQNPRHKITKRGQNVTFRCDPISEHNRLYWYRQTLGQGPEFLTYFQNEAQLEKSRLLSDRFSAERPKGSFSTLEIQRTEQGDSAMYLCASSLGIRENQPQHFGDGTRLSIL.